The 19 T cell receptor beta chains below were found in one sample sequenced in a study of cytomegalovirus exposure and HLA in healthy donors. In the PCR, 60 Vbeta and 13 Jbeta primers were used. Libraries were prepared by immunoSEQ multiplex PCR; TCRdb keeps only in-frame clonotypes and omits some of them. The sample yields about 140,000 clones, 80% seen once. Sequencing was done on a sample of PBMCs. The receptor set was obtained from a male donor in good health and CMV-seronegative.

V and J are TRBV30 and TRBJ2-7, with D uncertain. CDR1 and CDR2 from the germline V gene are GTSNPN and SVGIG (reference sequence). There are 11 residues in the CDR3. V was clipped by 2 bases and J by 4 bases, with 6 bases between them. The CDR3 DNA is TGTGCCTGGAGTCTTCGTTACGAGCAGTACTTC. Amino acid sequence: CAWSLRYEQYF.

The chain is built from TRBV27 and TRBJ2-5; 7 nucleotides agree with TRBD2. The CDR3 is made up of 13 amino acids. The germline V gene has CDR1 MNHEY and CDR2 SMNVEV (reference sequence). J gave up 5 bases and V 3 bases, and 3 bases lay outside the gene matches. CDR3 protein: CASSFGGTETQYF. The CDR3 DNA follows: TGTGCCAGCAGTTTCGGGGGGACCGAGACCCAGTACTTC.

This clone came up once. The V gene is TRBV7-2, the J gene TRBJ2-5; 11 nucleotides match TRBD1. The DNA matches TRBJ2-7 better at its end, which makes the J call doubtful. CDR1 is SGHTA and CDR2 is FQGNSA in the germline V gene. There are 15 residues in the CDR3. The CDR3 here is CASSLRTGGLSEQYF. Written as DNA, the CDR3 is TGTGCCAGCAGCTTAAGGACAGGGGGCTTGTCCGAGCAGTACTTC.

This chain links TRBV19 with TRBJ2-6; TRBD1 matches at 9 bases. Germline V gene lookup returns CDR1 LNHDA and CDR2 SQIVND (reference sequence). V was pared by 10 bases and J by 3 bases, with 13 bases of the junction left unmatched. The CDR3 has 17 residues. The CDR3 DNA sequence: TGTGCCACCCATCCCGGGACAGGGAATAGTGGGGCCAACGTCCTGACTTTC. Amino acid sequence: CATHPGTGNSGANVLTF.

V is TRBV27 and J is TRBJ1-6; 9 bases match TRBD1. From germline, CDR1 is MNHEY and CDR2 SMNVEV (reference sequence). The CDR3 consists of 14 residues. The trim removed 1 base at V and 10 bases at J, leaving 2 bases unmatched. The CDR3 DNA reads TGTGCCAGCAGTTTATGGGGACAGGGCTCACCCCTCCACTTT. It encodes CASSLWGQGSPLHF.

This clone showed up just once. DNA of the CDR3: TGTGCCAGCGGGGACAGGGGAAGCTCCTACAATGAGCAGTTCTTC. This sequence encodes CASGDRGSSYNEQFF. V and J are TRBV6-1 and TRBJ2-1, with TRBD1 matching 10 bases. The ends lost 8 bases at V and 0 bases at J; junction bases unmatched: 4. The germline V gene encodes CDR1 MNHNS and CDR2 SASEGT. This CDR3 comprises 15 residues.

The V call is TRBV4-3, the J call TRBJ1-2; 8 positions match TRBD1. The germline gives CDR1 LGHNA, CDR2 YSLEER. After removal of 0 bases from V and 6 bases from J, the junction contained 9 bases not matched to a gene. The length of the CDR3 is 16 residues. CDR3 DNA: TGCGCCAGCAGCCAAGATTATAGGACAGGGTCCCATGGCTACACCTTC. It codes for CASSQDYRTGSHGYTF.

The CDR3 DNA reads as TGTGCCAGCAAAACCCCGGGACAGGGTGCCTACGAGCAGTACTTC. Protein product: CASKTPGQGAYEQYF. The J gene is TRBJ2-7, the V gene TRBV28, with 9 nucleotides matching TRBD1. There are 15 residues in the CDR3. Germline values: CDR1 MDHEN, CDR2 SYDVKM. The ends lost 7 bases at V and 2 bases at J; junction bases unmatched: 9.

This chain links TRBV19 with TRBJ1-1; D might be TRBD1 (5 bases). The CDR3 spans 12 residues. The V end lost 3 bases, the J end lost 5 bases, and 7 bases lay between the germline ends. From germline, CDR1 is LNHDA and CDR2 SQIVND (reference sequence). The CDR3 DNA reads as TGTGCCAGTAGTATGGGGGGTACTGAAGCTTTCTTT. This translates into CASSMGGTEAFF.

This clone has only a few counts. CDR3 sequence (DNA): TGCGCCAGCAGCCAAGATACACTAAATGAGCAGTTCTTC. Protein: CASSQDTLNEQFF. V usage is TRBV4-3 and J usage is TRBJ2-1; D unresolved. V dropped 0 bases and J dropped 7 bases, with 7 bases sitting between them. The length of the CDR3 is 13 residues. Germline V lookup: CDR1 LGHNA, CDR2 YSLEER.

The rearrangement uses TRBV28 and TRBJ2-7; 10 bases map to TRBD1. CDR1 and CDR2 from the germline V gene are MDHEN and SYDVKM. The V segment lost 6 bases and the J segment 0 bases; nucleotides outside the gene matches: 11. The CDR3 spans 17 residues. The CDR3 DNA reads as TGTGCCAGCAGGGAGCGGGACAGGGGACCTAGCTCCTACGAGCAGTACTTC. It encodes CASRERDRGPSSYEQYF.

The rearrangement links TRBV7-2 to TRBJ2-1, with D maybe TRBD1 (5 bases). The length of the CDR3 is 13 residues. Germline CDR1 SGHTA, CDR2 FQGNSA. V gave up 5 bases and J gave up 8 bases, with 13 bases separating them. CDR3 sequence (DNA): TGTGCCAGCAGCCCCAGGGTCGGCGATGAGCAGTTCTTC. It specifies CASSPRVGDEQFF.

This CDR3 is CASSYGGQGQPQHF. The CDR3 nucleotides read TGTGCCAGCAGTTACGGGGGACAGGGTCAGCCCCAGCATTTT. The chain combines TRBV6-6 with TRBJ1-5, with 9 bases aligning to TRBD1. The CDR3 is 14 amino acids. Unmatched junction bases numbered 2, after V lost 2 bases and J lost 6 bases. CDR1 and CDR2 (germline): MNHNY, SVGAGI (reference sequence).

This clone was picked up a small number of times. The same CDR3 arises from other DNA sequences in this sample as well. The chain combines TRBV5-1 with TRBJ2-5; D gene ambiguous. The CDR3 extends over 12 amino acids. Germline-derived CDR1 and CDR2 are SGHRS and YFSETQ. Trimming removed 0 bases from V and 5 bases from J, with 5 bases in between. The CDR3 here is CASSLDRETQYF. Here the CDR3 DNA reads TGCGCCAGCAGCTTGGATCGGGAGACCCAGTACTTC. Complete variable domain (other parts from reference TRBV5-1 and TRBJ2-5): KAGVTQTPRYLIKTRGQQVTLSCSPISGHRSVSWYQQTPGQGLQFLFEYFSETQRNKGNFPGRFSGRQFSNSRSEMNVSTLELGDSALYLCASSLDRETQYFGPGTRLLVL.

The rearrangement links TRBV28 to TRBJ1-5; TRBD1 matches at 11 bases. Germline CDR1 and CDR2: MDHEN and SYDVKM. The CDR3 is made up of 13 amino acids. Trimming at V came to 7 bases and at J to 5 bases, leaving 1 base not matched to a gene. In DNA form, the CDR3 reads TGTGCCAGCATGGGACAGGGGGATCAGCCCCAGCATTTT. Translating gives CASMGQGDQPQHF.

The chain uses TRBV5-8 and TRBJ2-3; D ambiguous. This CDR3 region has 14 residues. V lost 0 bases and J lost 0, with 5 bases in between. Germline CDR1 reads SGHTS; CDR2 reads YDEGEE. The CDR3 bases are TGTGCCAGCAGCTTGGCCACTAGCACAGATACGCAGTATTTT. This translates into CASSLATSTDTQYF. Using reference TRBV5-8 and TRBJ2-3 for the parts outside the CDR3, the full variable domain is EAGVTQSPTHLIKTRGQQATLRCSPISGHTSVYWYQQALGLGLQFLLWYDEGEERNRGNFPPRFSGRQFPNYSSELNVNALELEDSALYLCASSLATSTDTQYFGPGTRLTVL.

The V and J genes are TRBV6-1 and TRBJ1-5; TRBD1 is a possible D gene (5 bases). CDR3 length: 13 amino acids. The V and J ends lost 4 bases and 7 bases respectively, with 11 bases between them. In germline, CDR1 is MNHNS, CDR2 SASEGT. The CDR3 loop reads CASSGQFRQPQHF. CDR3 coding DNA: TGTGCCAGCAGTGGACAGTTTCGGCAGCCCCAGCATTTT.

This rearrangement joins TRBV7-8 to TRBJ2-7; D is perhaps TRBD1 (6 bases). The CDR3 is made up of 15 amino acids. V was shortened by 4 bases and J by 6 bases, with 19 bases between the two germline ends. CDR1 is SGHVS, CDR2 FQNEAQ, per germline. CDR3 sequence: CASSWRQARIGEQYF. DNA for the CDR3: TGTGCCAGCAGCTGGAGACAGGCCCGAATCGGCGAGCAGTACTTC.

The chain combines TRBV30 with TRBJ2-4; TRBD1 is a possible D gene (5 bases). The germline V gene encodes CDR1 GTSNPN and CDR2 SVGIG (reference sequence). The CDR3 runs to 15 residues. V lost 5 bases, J lost 3 bases, and 17 bases lay in between. CDR3 sequence (DNA): TGTGCCTGGTCAGTCGTCAGGGTTGGCAAAAACATTCAGTACTTC. It specifies CAWSVVRVGKNIQYF.